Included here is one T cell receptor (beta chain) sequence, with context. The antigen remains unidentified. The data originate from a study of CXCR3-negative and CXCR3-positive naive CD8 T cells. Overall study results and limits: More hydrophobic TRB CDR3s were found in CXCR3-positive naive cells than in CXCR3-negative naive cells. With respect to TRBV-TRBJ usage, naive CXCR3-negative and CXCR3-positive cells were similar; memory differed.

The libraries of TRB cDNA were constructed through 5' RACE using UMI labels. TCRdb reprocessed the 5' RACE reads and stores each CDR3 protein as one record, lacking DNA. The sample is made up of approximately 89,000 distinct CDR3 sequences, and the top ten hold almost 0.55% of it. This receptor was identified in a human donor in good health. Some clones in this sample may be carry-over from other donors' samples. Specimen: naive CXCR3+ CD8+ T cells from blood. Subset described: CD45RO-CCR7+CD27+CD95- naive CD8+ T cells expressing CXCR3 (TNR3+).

The CDR3 reads CASSFGTSAYTGELFF. This chain links TRBV5-8 with TRBJ2-2; TCRdb names TRBD2, which stays unverified in the absence of DNA. The germline V gene has CDR1 SGHTS and CDR2 YDEGEE. The CDR3 spans 16 residues.